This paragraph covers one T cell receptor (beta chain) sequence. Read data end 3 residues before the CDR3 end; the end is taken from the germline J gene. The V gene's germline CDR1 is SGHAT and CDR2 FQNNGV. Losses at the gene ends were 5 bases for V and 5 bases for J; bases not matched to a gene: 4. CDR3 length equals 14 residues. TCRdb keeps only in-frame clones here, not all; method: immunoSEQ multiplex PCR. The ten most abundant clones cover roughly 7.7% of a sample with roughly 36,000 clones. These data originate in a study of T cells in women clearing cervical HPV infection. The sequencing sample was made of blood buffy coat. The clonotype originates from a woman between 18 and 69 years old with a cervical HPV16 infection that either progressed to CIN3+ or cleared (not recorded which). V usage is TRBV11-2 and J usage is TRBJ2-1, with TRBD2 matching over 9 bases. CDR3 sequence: CASSPLAGHNEQFF. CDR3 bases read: TGTGCCAGCAGCCCCCTAGCGGGGCACAATGAG.